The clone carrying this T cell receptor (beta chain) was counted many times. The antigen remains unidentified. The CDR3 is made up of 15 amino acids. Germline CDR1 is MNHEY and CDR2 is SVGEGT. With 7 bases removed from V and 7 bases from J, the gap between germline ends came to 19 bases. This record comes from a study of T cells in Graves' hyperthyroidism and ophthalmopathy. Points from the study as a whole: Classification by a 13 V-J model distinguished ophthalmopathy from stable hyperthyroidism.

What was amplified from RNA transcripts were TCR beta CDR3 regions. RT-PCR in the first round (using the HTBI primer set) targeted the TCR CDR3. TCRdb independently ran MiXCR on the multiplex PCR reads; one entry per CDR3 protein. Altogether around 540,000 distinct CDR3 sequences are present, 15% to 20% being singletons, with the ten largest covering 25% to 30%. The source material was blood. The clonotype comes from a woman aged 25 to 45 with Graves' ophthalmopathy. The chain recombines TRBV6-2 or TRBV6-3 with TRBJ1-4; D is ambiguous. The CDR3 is CASISPVFGSEKLFF. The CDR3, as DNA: TGTGCCAGCATCTCACCGGTTTTTGGGAGTGAAAAACTGTTTTTT.